A single sample is the source of the 12 T cell receptor beta chains below, sequenced in a study of T-cell memory formation after mild COVID-19. TCRdb redid the calling of the 5' RACE reads with MiXCR, one entry per CDR3 protein. This table holds roughly 250,000 distinct CDR3 sequences, roughly a sixth found once. The sample taken for sequencing was PBMCs or a T cell subset sorted from them (not recorded which). These receptors all stem from a young man who had mild COVID-19 (a few samples of this study predate the infection). Cell type and time point are not known.

The gene calls are TRBV5-1 and TRBJ1-1; D not resolved. The ends were cut back, 5 bases at V and 7 bases at J, with 9 bases in the middle. The CDR3 is 11 amino acids. CDR1 is SGHRS and CDR2 is YFSETQ in the germline V gene. The CDR3 loop reads CASRTLDEAFF. The CDR3 region has the DNA TGCGCCAGCAGAACACTAGATGAAGCTTTCTTT.

The V call is TRBV5-1, the J call TRBJ1-1; a weak D match, TRBD1 (6 bases). The CDR3 extends over 16 amino acids. CDR1 is SGHRS, CDR2 YFSETQ, per germline. The V and J ends lost 3 bases and 4 bases respectively, with 19 bases between them. The CDR3 nucleotides are TGCGCCAGCAGCTCCACAGGGAAGTGGATTAGCACTGAAGCTTTCTTT. This sequence encodes CASSSTGKWISTEAFF.

This clonotype turned up a few times. The chain joins TRBV7-8 to TRBJ2-7, with a tentative D call TRBD1 (7 bases). The V gene's germline CDR1 is SGHVS and CDR2 FQNEAQ. The length of the CDR3 is 16 residues. V was shortened by 1 base and J by 4 bases, with 17 bases between the two germline ends. Here the CDR3 reads CASSLGAGGLIYEQYV. The CDR3 DNA sequence: TGTGCCAGCAGCTTAGGGGCAGGGGGACTCATATACGAGCAGTACGTC.

This clonotype has only a few counts. V is TRBV27 and J is TRBJ2-1, with TRBD2 identical over 14 bases. This CDR3 contains 16 residues. V lost 8 bases, J lost 9 bases, and 12 bases stayed unmatched. Germline CDR1 is MNHEY and CDR2 is SMNVEV (reference sequence). CDR3 in amino acids: CASCPIVGLAGGEQFF. The CDR3 DNA reads as TGTGCCAGCTGCCCCATTGTCGGACTAGCGGGGGGTGAGCAGTTCTTC.

This clonotype was seen a few times. V is TRBV7-9 and J is TRBJ2-1; 7 bases fit TRBD2. Trimming at V came to 6 bases and at J to 4 bases, leaving 12 bases not matched to a gene. Germline values: CDR1 SEHNR, CDR2 FQNEAQ (reference sequence). The CDR3 is made up of 16 amino acids. The CDR3 DNA reads TGTGCCAGCAGACCCGATTTGGCGGGGGAGTACAATGAGCAGTTCTTC. Translated, it gives CASRPDLAGEYNEQFF.

This clonotype was seen more than once but under ten times. This chain connects TRBV24-1 to TRBJ2-6; D may be TRBD1 (5 bases). The CDR3 is 12 amino acids. CDR1 is KGHDR, CDR2 SFDVKD, per germline. Deletions cut 6 bases from V and 10 bases from J, with 9 bases between. The CDR3 reads CATSQAGNVLTF. The CDR3 DNA follows: TGTGCCACCAGTCAGGCAGGGAACGTCCTGACTTTC.

This clonotype was seen a few times. The J gene is TRBJ2-2, the V gene TRBV24-1; D is undetermined. CDR1 KGHDR and CDR2 SFDVKD come from the germline V gene. The CDR3 runs to 11 residues. V lost 5 bases and J 5 bases, leaving 2 bases between the germline ends. The CDR3 DNA reads as TGTGCCACCAGTGTAACCGGGGAGCTGTTTTTT. Translated: CATSVTGELFF.

This clonotype showed up just a few times. The gene calls are TRBV5-5 and TRBJ2-3; D possibly uses TRBD1 or TRBD2 (5 bases each). The CDR3 sequence is 14 residues long. Trimming cost V 4 bases and J 2 bases, with 11 bases left between them. Germline V gene sequence: CDR1 SGHKS, CDR2 YYEKEE (reference sequence). CDR3 sequence reads: CASSPGTYTDTQYF. For the CDR3, the DNA is TGTGCCAGCAGCCCCGGGACGTACACAGATACGCAGTATTTT.

This clonotype was picked up a small number of times. The rearrangement links TRBV6-5 to TRBJ2-2, with 10 nucleotides matching TRBD2. Germline loops: CDR1 MNHEY, CDR2 SVGAGI. The CDR3 consists of 15 residues. J lost 7 bases, V lost 6 bases, and 8 bases had no gene match. In nucleotides, the CDR3 is TGTGCCAGCAGCCGACTAGCGGGTCGAGGCGGGGAGCTGTTTTTT. It translates to CASSRLAGRGGELFF.

This clonotype was seen only a few times. This rearrangement joins TRBV9 to TRBJ1-5; 8 positions match TRBD1. The CDR3 length is 14 residues. Germline assignment: CDR1 SGDLS and CDR2 YYNGEE. J gave up 4 bases and V 4 bases, and 4 bases lay outside the gene matches. CDR3 in DNA: TGTGCCAGCAGCAATTGGGACAGGAATCAGCCCCAGCATTTT. This translates into CASSNWDRNQPQHF.

The chain is built from TRBV20-1 and TRBJ2-1; TRBD1 matches at 9 bases. This CDR3 is 16 amino acids long. The V gene end was trimmed by 5 bases and the J gene end by 6 bases; junction bases not matched to a gene: 14. Germline loops: CDR1 DFQATT, CDR2 SNEGSKA (reference sequence). The CDR3: CSAPDPGQGEGNEQFF. CDR3 sequence (DNA): TGCAGTGCTCCTGACCCGGGACAGGGAGAAGGCAATGAGCAGTTCTTC.

V is TRBV6-2 or TRBV6-3 and J is TRBJ2-3; D is uncertain. The CDR3 length is 13 residues. The germline V gene has CDR1 MNHEY and CDR2 SVGEGT. The V and J ends lost 6 bases and 2 bases respectively, with 9 bases between them. CDR3 sequence (DNA): TGTGCCAGCAGGCGCGCCATCACAGATACGCAGTATTTT. It encodes CASRRAITDTQYF.